This is a list of T cell receptor beta chains from one sample in a study of T cell repertoires in cytomegalovirus infection. TCRdb redid the calling of the reads with MiXCR, one entry per CDR3 protein. The sample lists some 100,000 distinct CDR3 sequences, 20% to 25% occurring once. The specimen was CD8+ T cells from PBMCs. The receptors shown here come from a human donor in good health (CMV status not recorded). Some clones in this sample may be carry-over from other donors' samples. The CDR3 runs from the conserved cysteine through the conserved F or W. A D gene is named only where the DNA matches it firmly. Clone size appears in some rows only: once, few, many, or a class for an expanded clone.

D	V	size	J	CDR3	DNA
TRBD2	TRBV28	many	TRBJ2-3	CASSWVAGDLRTDTQYF	TGTGCCAGCAGTTGGGTAGCGGGGGACCTTAGAACAGATACGCAGTATTTT
NA	TRBV6-2/TRBV6-3	NA	TRBJ2-3	CASSDEGRDADTQYF	TGTGCCAGCAGCGACGAGGGCAGGGACGCAGATACGCAGTATTTT
TRBD1	TRBV7-6	few	TRBJ1-5	CASSSDRATDQPQHF	TGTGCCAGCAGCTCTGACAGGGCGACAGATCAGCCCCAGCATTTT
NA	TRBV30	NA	TRBJ1-2	CAWSGVGGYTF	TGTGCCTGGAGTGGAGTGGGTGGCTACACCTTC
TRBD2	TRBV27	few	TRBJ2-7	CASSWTSGSYEQYF	TGTGCCAGCAGTTGGACTAGCGGCTCCTACGAGCAGTACTTC
NA	TRBV9	NA	TRBJ1-6	CASSVGGVRGNSPLHF	TGTGCCAGCAGCGTAGGGGGTGTAAGGGGTAATTCACCCCTCCACTTT
TRBD2	TRBV4-3	NA	TRBJ2-1	CASSQDWRGGNEQFF	TGCGCCAGCAGCCAAGATTGGCGGGGGGGTAATGAGCAGTTCTTC
NA	TRBV7-2	NA	TRBJ1-5	CASSLEPTSNQPQHF	TGTGCCAGCAGCTTAGAGCCGACAAGCAATCAGCCCCAGCATTTT
NA	TRBV7-9	many	TRBJ2-1	CASRDGLTYNEQFF	TGTGCCAGCAGGGACGGGCTGACCTACAATGAGCAGTTCTTC
NA	TRBV7-9	many	TRBJ1-1	CASSSRGDPEAFF	TGTGCCAGCAGCTCTCGGGGTGACCCTGAAGCTTTCTTT
NA	TRBV2	few	TRBJ1-1	CASSGRNTEAFF	TGTGCCAGCAGTGGCAGGAACACTGAAGCTTTCTTT
NA	TRBV19	few	TRBJ2-3	CASSADRGLPTDTQYF	TGTGCCAGTAGTGCTGATAGGGGCCTACCCACAGATACGCAGTATTTT
TRBD1	TRBV4-3	few	TRBJ2-5	CASGQGLWETQYF	TGCGCCAGCGGACAGGGTCTTTGGGAGACCCAGTACTTC
NA	TRBV11-2	NA	TRBJ1-2	CASSIQEGYGYTF	TGTGCCAGCAGCATACAGGAGGGGTATGGCTACACCTTC
TRBD2	TRBV7-9	many	TRBJ2-1	CASSAPAAGDGNEQFF	TGTGCCAGCAGCGCCCCGGCGGCGGGAGACGGAAATGAGCAGTTCTTC
NA	TRBV12-3/TRBV12-4	many	TRBJ1-5	CASSSRGGGNQPQHF	TGTGCCAGCAGTTCCCGAGGGGGGGGCAATCAGCCCCAGCATTTT
NA	TRBV7-2	many	TRBJ2-7	CASSLDGGGLSYEQYF	TGTGCCAGCAGCTTAGATGGAGGGGGACTTTCCTACGAGCAGTACTTC
NA	TRBV7-3	many	TRBJ1-5	CASSLNGDANQPQHF	TGTGCCAGCAGCTTAAATGGGGATGCCAATCAGCCCCAGCATTTT
TRBD1	TRBV7-4	NA	TRBJ2-3	CASSLGPGQGPQTDTQYF	TGTGCCAGCAGCCTAGGTCCGGGACAGGGCCCTCAAACAGATACGCAGTATTTT
NA	TRBV20-1	few	TRBJ2-1	CSARGDGWTLDEQFF	TGCAGTGCTAGAGGGGACGGGTGGACCTTGGATGAGCAGTTCTTC
TRBD2	TRBV27	NA	TRBJ2-4	CASSSLTSGGANIQYF	TGTGCCAGCAGTTCTCTGACTAGCGGGGGGGCTAACATTCAGTACTTC
NA	TRBV13	NA	TRBJ1-2	CASSLIQGHGYTF	TGTGCCAGCAGCTTGATACAGGGCCATGGCTACACCTTC
TRBD1	TRBV15	NA	TRBJ2-6	CATSPATGLAANVLTF	TGTGCCACCAGCCCCGCGACAGGGTTAGCGGCCAACGTCCTGACTTTC
NA	TRBV7-2	NA	TRBJ2-3	CASSLDPGVPTDTQYF	TGTGCCAGCAGCTTAGATCCAGGGGTCCCCACAGATACGCAGTATTTT
TRBD2	TRBV10-3	NA	TRBJ2-7	CAISGTSGSYEQYF	TGTGCCATCAGTGGGACTAGCGGGAGCTACGAGCAGTACTTC
TRBD1	TRBV12-3/TRBV12-4	many	TRBJ1-1	CASSLGQGVMNTEAFF	TGTGCCAGCAGTTTGGGACAGGGGGTTATGAACACTGAAGCTTTCTTT
NA	TRBV9	few	TRBJ1-6	CASSVVSVGRRDSPLHF	TGTGCCAGCAGCGTGGTATCGGTGGGCAGGCGGGATTCACCCCTCCACTTT
TRBD1	TRBV7-9	many	TRBJ2-7	CASSLRSVGQGAGEQYF	TGTGCCAGCAGCCTAAGAAGCGTGGGACAGGGGGCAGGCGAGCAGTACTTC
NA	TRBV9	NA	TRBJ2-7	CASSVGDPSSYEQYF	TGTGCCAGCAGCGTAGGGGACCCAAGCTCCTACGAGCAGTACTTC
NA	TRBV7-9	few	TRBJ2-3	CASAGQPNKTDTQYF	TGTGCCAGCGCCGGCCAGCCCAATAAAACAGATACGCAGTATTTT
NA	TRBV2	few	TRBJ2-7	CASIGATYEQYF	TGTGCCAGCATCGGGGCCACCTACGAGCAGTACTTC
NA	TRBV6-8	NA	TRBJ1-4	CASSRNGDEKLFF	TGTGCCAGCAGCCGCAACGGTGACGAAAAACTGTTTTTT
NA	TRBV6-1	few	TRBJ2-7	CASSEAGGSEQYF	TGTGCCAGCAGTGAAGCGGGAGGAAGCGAGCAGTACTTC
NA	TRBV7-9	many	TRBJ1-5	CASSLGTQPQHF	TGTGCCAGCAGCTTAGGGACGCAGCCCCAGCATTTT
TRBD2	TRBV28	NA	TRBJ2-5	CASSSQDSGGPHPQETQYF	TGTGCCAGCAGTTCCCAGGATAGCGGGGGGCCTCACCCCCAAGAGACCCAGTACTTC
NA	TRBV7-9	NA	TRBJ1-2	CASSPGFSSPYGYTF	TGTGCCAGCAGCCCGGGCTTCTCCTCACCCTATGGCTACACCTTC
TRBD2	TRBV4-3	NA	TRBJ2-3	CASSHDGAGGTTDTQYF	TGCGCCAGCAGCCATGACGGGGCGGGAGGAACCACAGATACGCAGTATTTT
NA	TRBV7-9	NA	TRBJ1-1	CASSYNEAFF	TGTGCCAGCAGCTACAATGAAGCTTTCTTT
NA	TRBV29-1	NA	TRBJ1-3	CSVEVGNTIYF	TGCAGCGTTGAAGTCGGAAACACCATATATTTT
NA	TRBV15	few	TRBJ2-7	CATGDRTSYEQYF	TGTGCCACCGGAGACAGGACTTCCTACGAGCAGTACTTC
TRBD1	TRBV20-1	NA	TRBJ1-1	CSIDRGREGTEAFF	TGCAGTATAGACAGGGGAAGGGAGGGCACTGAAGCTTTCTTT
TRBD1	TRBV11-2	few	TRBJ1-1	CASSRGQGINTEAFF	TGTGCCAGCAGCCGTGGACAGGGGATAAACACTGAAGCTTTCTTT
TRBD2	TRBV28	many	TRBJ2-1	CASSLSRGGFYNEQFF	TGTGCCAGCAGTTTAAGCCGCGGGGGATTCTACAATGAGCAGTTCTTC
TRBD2	TRBV7-9	NA	TRBJ2-1	CASSLTSGGKGDNEQFF	TGTGCCAGCAGCCTGACTAGCGGGGGCAAGGGGGACAATGAGCAGTTCTTC
TRBD2	TRBV7-9	few	TRBJ2-3	CASSSFSGGSTDTQYF	TGTGCCAGCAGCTCATTTAGCGGGGGTAGCACAGATACGCAGTATTTT
NA	TRBV12-3/TRBV12-4	large	TRBJ1-1	CASSIQRNTEAFF	TGTGCCAGCAGCATACAGAGGAACACTGAAGCTTTCTTT
NA	TRBV7-9	NA	TRBJ2-1	CASSSGGAGYEQFF	TGTGCCAGCAGCTCAGGGGGGGCCGGCTATGAGCAGTTCTTC
NA	TRBV2	few	TRBJ2-7	CASSWAEEREQYF	TGTGCCAGCAGTTGGGCGGAGGAGAGAGAGCAGTACTTC
NA	TRBV20-1	few	TRBJ1-5	CSAREGVAGPQHF	TGCAGTGCTAGAGAGGGGGTTGCTGGGCCCCAGCATTTT
TRBD1	TRBV7-6	NA	TRBJ1-3	CASKRSTGTSGNTIYF	TGTGCCAGCAAAAGATCGACAGGGACCTCTGGAAACACCATATATTTT
TRBD1	TRBV7-9	many	TRBJ1-1	CASSSGQRNTEAFF	TGTGCCAGCAGCTCGGGACAGAGGAACACTGAAGCTTTCTTT
TRBD1	TRBV28	NA	TRBJ1-5	CASTAGGWQPQHF	TGTGCCAGCACGGCAGGGGGCTGGCAGCCCCAGCATTTT
NA	TRBV4-3	few	TRBJ1-2	CASSQVAITGAYGYTF	TGCGCCAGCAGCCAAGTCGCAATAACGGGTGCTTATGGCTACACCTTC
NA	TRBV7-6	many	TRBJ1-3	CASSLAPGNTIYF	TGTGCCAGCAGCTTAGCCCCTGGAAACACCATATATTTT
NA	TRBV7-2	many	TRBJ1-1	CASSKTTMNTEAFF	TGTGCCAGCAGCAAGACAACTATGAACACTGAAGCTTTCTTT
NA	TRBV4-3	few	TRBJ2-1	CASSQAAGAPGNEQFF	TGCGCCAGCAGCCAAGCGGCAGGGGCCCCAGGGAATGAGCAGTTCTTC
NA	TRBV7-6	many	TRBJ1-1	CASGDGTEAFF	TGTGCCAGTGGTGACGGGACTGAAGCTTTCTTT
NA	TRBV29-1	few	TRBJ1-2	CSVSDRSENGYTF	TGCAGCGTCAGCGACCGGAGCGAGAATGGCTACACCTTC